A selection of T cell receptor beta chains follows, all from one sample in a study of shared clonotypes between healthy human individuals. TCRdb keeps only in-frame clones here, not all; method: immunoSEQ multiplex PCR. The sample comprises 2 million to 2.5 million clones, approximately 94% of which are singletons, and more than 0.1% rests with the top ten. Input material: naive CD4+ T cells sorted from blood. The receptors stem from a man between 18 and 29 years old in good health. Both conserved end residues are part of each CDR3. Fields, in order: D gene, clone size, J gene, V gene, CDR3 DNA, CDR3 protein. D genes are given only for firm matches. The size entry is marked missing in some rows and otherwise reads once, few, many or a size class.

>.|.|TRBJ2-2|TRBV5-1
TGCGCCAGCAGCTTAGCCCAGGGCACGAACACCGGGGAGCTGTTTTTT
CASSLAQGTNTGELFF
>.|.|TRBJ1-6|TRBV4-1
TGCGCCAGCAGTCCTCACGCGGGAGGGGGGTTTTCCTATAATTCACCCCTCCACTTT
CASSPHAGGGFSYNSPLHF
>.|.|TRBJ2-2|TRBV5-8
TGTGCCAGCAGCTTAACGGGGGGCTACAACACCGGGGAGCTGTTTTTT
CASSLTGGYNTGELFF
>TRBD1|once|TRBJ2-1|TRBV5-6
TGTGCCAGCAGCCAGGGACAGGGGGCTTGGGATGAGCAGTTCTTC
CASSQGQGAWDEQFF
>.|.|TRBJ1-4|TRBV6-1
TGTGCCAGCAGTCTACAGGGAACTAATGAAAAACTGTTTTTT
CASSLQGTNEKLFF
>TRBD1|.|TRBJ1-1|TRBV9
TGTGCCAGCAGCGTAGGAGGACAGGGGACTGAAGCTTTCTTT
CASSVGGQGTEAFF
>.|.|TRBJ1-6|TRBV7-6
TGTGCCAGCAGCCCAAACGGACAAAATAATTCACCCCTCCACTTT
CASSPNGQNNSPLHF
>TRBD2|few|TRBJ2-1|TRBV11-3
TGTGCCAGCAGCTTAGGACTAGCGGGAGGCAATGAGCAGTTCTTC
CASSLGLAGGNEQFF
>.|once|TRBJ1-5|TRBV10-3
TGTGCCATTGGTAAGGTCGGACAGAACAATCAGCCCCAGCATTTT
CAIGKVGQNNQPQHF
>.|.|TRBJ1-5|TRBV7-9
TGTGCCAGCAGCTTCGACGGGGCTAATCAGCCCCAGCATTTT
CASSFDGANQPQHF
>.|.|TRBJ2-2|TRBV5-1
TGCGCCAGCAGCTTGCGTGTCGGGAACACCGGGGAGCTGTTTTTT
CASSLRVGNTGELFF
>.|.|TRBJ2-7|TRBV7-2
TGTGCCAGCAGCTTAGTCCCGGGTACTTCCTACGAGCAGTACTTC
CASSLVPGTSYEQYF
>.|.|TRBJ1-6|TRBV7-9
TGTGCCAGCAGCTTATATGGAGGGGATAATTCACCCCTCCACTTT
CASSLYGGDNSPLHF
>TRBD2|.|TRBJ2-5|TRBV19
TGTGCCAGTAGTACCCTAGCGGGAGAGCAGACAGCCCAGTACTTC
CASSTLAGEQTAQYF
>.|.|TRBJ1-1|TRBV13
TGTGCCAGCAGCTTAAGGCAGGCCAGCACTGAAGCTTTCTTT
CASSLRQASTEAFF
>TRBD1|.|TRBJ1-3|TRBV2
TGTGCCAGCACCTTATGGCAGGGGGCAGGAAACACCATATATTTT
CASTLWQGAGNTIYF
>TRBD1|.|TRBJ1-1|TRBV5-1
TGCGCCAGCAGCCAGAAGGCAGGGGGCGATGTTTCCTCTGAAGCTTTCTTT
CASSQKAGGDVSSEAFF
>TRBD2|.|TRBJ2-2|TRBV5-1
TGCGCCAGCAGCACGTTGACTAGCGGCGACACCGGGGAGCTGTTTTTT
CASSTLTSGDTGELFF
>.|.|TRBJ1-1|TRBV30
TGTGCCTGGGGGGCGGGGCAGCTCGGCACTGAAGCTTTCTTT
CAWGAGQLGTEAFF
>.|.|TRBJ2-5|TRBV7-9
TGTGCCAGCAGTGCGGTGGGACTTTCCCAGTACTTC
CASSAVGLSQYF
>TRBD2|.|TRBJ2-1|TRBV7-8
TGTGCCAGCAGCTTAGGTTGGGATAAGGCGGGAGGGCCAAATGAGCAGTTCTTC
CASSLGWDKAGGPNEQFF
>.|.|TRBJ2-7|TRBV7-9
TGTGCCAGCAGCTTAGGGCAGCACTCCTACGAGCAGTACTTC
CASSLGQHSYEQYF
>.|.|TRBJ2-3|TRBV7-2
TGTGCCAGCAGCTTCCAAGATGGTGGGGGAGGCACAGATACGCAGTATTTT
CASSFQDGGGGTDTQYF
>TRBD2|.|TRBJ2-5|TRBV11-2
TGTGCCAGCAGCTTCGCTAGCGGGCAAGAGACCCAGTACTTC
CASSFASGQETQYF
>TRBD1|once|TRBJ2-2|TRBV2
TGTGCCAGCTGTCAGACAGGGTTCGGGGAGCTGTTTTTT
CASCQTGFGELFF
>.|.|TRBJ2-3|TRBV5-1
TGCGCCAGCAGGGAAGGACAGACAACTAGCACAGATACGCAGTATTTT
CASREGQTTSTDTQYF
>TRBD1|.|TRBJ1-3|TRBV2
TGTGCCAGCAGTTTAGACAGGGTCTCTGGAAACACCATATATTTT
CASSLDRVSGNTIYF